This passage covers 10 T cell receptor beta chains from one sample sequenced in a study of response to subunit inactivated influenza vaccine. TCRdb reprocessed the RT-PCR reads with MiXCR, giving one entry per CDR3 protein. The sample has almost 600,000 distinct CDR3 sequences, roughly 15% seen once. This specimen consisted of PBMCs from blood, obtained 12 days after vaccination. The receptor source for this set is a man between 50 and 59 years old who received an inactivated influenza vaccine.

This chain uses TRBV24-1 with TRBJ2-5, with D maybe TRBD2 (6 bases). The CDR3 is 14 residues long. The germline CDR1 and CDR2 sequences are KGHDR and SFDVKD. Trimming left V 4 bases short and J 4 bases short, with 12 bases between. CDR3 nucleotides: TGTGCCACCAGTGACGTCGGGAGTCGAGAGACCCAGTACTTC. Amino acid sequence: CATSDVGSRETQYF.

This sequence joins TRBV14 and TRBJ2-2, with D unclear. With 2 bases removed from V and 4 bases from J, the gap between germline ends came to 8 bases. Germline V gene data show CDR1 as SGHDN and CDR2 as FVKESK. This CDR3 is built from 14 residues. CDR3 in DNA: TGTGCCAGCAGCCAATATGTGGGCACCGGGGAGCTGTTTTTT. As protein: CASSQYVGTGELFF.

The chain uses TRBV5-6 and TRBJ2-5, with unresolved D. In germline, CDR1 is SGHDT, CDR2 YYEEEE. The V end was cut by 0 bases, the J end by 1 base, with 13 bases between. The length of the CDR3 is 16 residues. CDR3 in amino acids: CASSLVIGLGQETQYF. In nucleotides, the CDR3 is TGTGCCAGCAGCTTGGTTATTGGCTTGGGCCAAGAGACCCAGTACTTC.

This clonotype came up a few times. The rearrangement links TRBV7-9 to TRBJ2-3; 11 positions match TRBD2. The ends lost 3 bases at V and 5 bases at J; junction bases unmatched: 4. Germline CDR1 SEHNR, CDR2 FQNEAQ (reference sequence). The CDR3 runs 15 residues. Here the CDR3 DNA reads TGTGCCAGCAGCTTTAGCGGGGGGGCCCTAGATACGCAGTATTTT. Its translation: CASSFSGGALDTQYF.

The V and J genes are TRBV6-2 or TRBV6-3 and TRBJ1-5; D not certain. Looked up from germline, CDR1 is MNHEY and CDR2 is SVGEGT. This CDR3 is built from 14 residues. V lost 0 bases to trimming and J lost 7 bases, with 10 bases between them. CDR3 nucleotide sequence: TGTGCCAGCAGTTACTCGGGAGGGCGGCAGCCCCAGCATTTT. Translating gives CASSYSGGRQPQHF.

In DNA, the CDR3 is TGTGCCAGCAGCGCGGGGGGTAGAATCCAAGAGACCCAGTACTTC. Its protein product is CASSAGGRIQETQYF. The chain couples TRBV7-9 to TRBJ2-5; 8 nucleotides match TRBD2. This CDR3 spans 15 amino acids. J was trimmed by 1 base and V by 5 bases; bases with no gene match: 6. Per the germline V gene, CDR1 is SEHNR and CDR2 is FQNEAQ (reference sequence). Full variable domain (remainder filled in from reference TRBV7-9 and TRBJ2-5): DTGVSQNPRHKITKRGQNVTFRCDPISEHNRLYWYRQTLGQGPEFLTYFQNEAQLEKSRLLSDRFSAERPKGSFSTLEIQRTEQGDSAMYLCASSAGGRIQETQYFGPGTRLLVL.

This clonotype showed up just a few times. This chain connects TRBV7-9 to TRBJ2-2; D uncertain. The CDR3 contains 16 residues. Trimming cost V 2 bases and J 3 bases, with 13 bases left between them. The V gene's germline CDR1 is SEHNR and CDR2 FQNEAQ (reference sequence). This CDR3 reads CASSLPPRADTGELFF. CDR3 DNA: TGTGCCAGCAGCTTACCCCCCCGGGCGGACACCGGGGAGCTGTTTTTT.

This clonotype was seen a few times. V and J are TRBV5-6 and TRBJ2-6; 7 bases fit TRBD1. Germline CDR1 and CDR2: SGHDT and YYEEEE. The CDR3 is 17 amino acids. The V gene end was trimmed by 3 bases and the J gene end by 0 bases; junction bases not matched to a gene: 6. DNA for the CDR3: TGTGCCAGCAGCTCTTGGACAGGACACTCTGGGGCCAACGTCCTGACTTTC. The encoded protein is CASSSWTGHSGANVLTF.

This clonotype has only a few counts. The chain joins TRBV7-9 to TRBJ2-7; no clear D. With 5 bases removed from V and 6 bases from J, the gap between germline ends came to 8 bases. This CDR3 spans 11 amino acids. Germline V gives CDR1 SEHNR, CDR2 FQNEAQ (reference sequence). The CDR3 sequence is CASSQTTEQYF. DNA for the CDR3: TGTGCCAGCAGCCAAACTACCGAGCAGTACTTC.

The chain is built from TRBV12-3 or TRBV12-4 and TRBJ2-1; D is possibly TRBD1 or TRBD2 (6 bases each). Trimming took 3 bases from V and 5 from J, leaving 11 bases between them. This CDR3 spans 14 amino acids. The CDR3 nucleotides read TGTGCCAGCAGTTTCGCGGGGACAAACAATGAGCAGTTCTTC. Amino acid sequence: CASSFAGTNNEQFF.